This T cell receptor beta chain is from a study of control samples from healthy donors and cancer patients. CDR1 is WNHNN, CDR2 SYGVQD, per germline (reference sequence). There are 15 residues in the CDR3. V was clipped by 4 bases and J by 4 bases, with 13 bases between them. Profiled with immunoSEQ multiplex PCR; TCRdb holds only in-frame clones, not every one. The table shows about 110,000 clones, with 82% occurring only once. This chain links TRBV10-1 with TRBJ2-2; D remains unclear. Sequenced material: blood. The TCR comes from a man aged 18 to 30 in good health. In DNA form, the CDR3 reads TGCGCCAGCAGTGCAGATCTCATCGCCACCGGGGAGCTGTTTTTT. Its protein is CASSADLIATGELFF.